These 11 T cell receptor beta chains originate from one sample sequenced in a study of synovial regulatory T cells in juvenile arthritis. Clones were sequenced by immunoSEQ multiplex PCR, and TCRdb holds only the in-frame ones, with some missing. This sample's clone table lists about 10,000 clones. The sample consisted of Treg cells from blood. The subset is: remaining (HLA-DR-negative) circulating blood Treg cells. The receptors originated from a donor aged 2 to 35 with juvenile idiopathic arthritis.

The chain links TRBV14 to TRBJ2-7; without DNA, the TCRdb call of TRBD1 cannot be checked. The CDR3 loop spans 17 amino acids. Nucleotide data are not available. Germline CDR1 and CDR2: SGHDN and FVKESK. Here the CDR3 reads CASSQMAGTGGSYEQYF.

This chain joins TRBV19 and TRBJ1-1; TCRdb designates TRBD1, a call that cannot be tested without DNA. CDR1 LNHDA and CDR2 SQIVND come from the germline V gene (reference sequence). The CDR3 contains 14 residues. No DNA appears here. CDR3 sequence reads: CASSIGTGGTEAFF.

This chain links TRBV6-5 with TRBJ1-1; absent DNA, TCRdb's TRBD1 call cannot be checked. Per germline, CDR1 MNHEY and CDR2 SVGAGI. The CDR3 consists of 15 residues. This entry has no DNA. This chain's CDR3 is CASSYLGQGNTEAFF.

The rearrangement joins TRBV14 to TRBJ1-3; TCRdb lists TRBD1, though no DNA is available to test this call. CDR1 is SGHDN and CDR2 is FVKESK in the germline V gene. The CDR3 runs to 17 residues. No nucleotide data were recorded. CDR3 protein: CASSQERGGLRGNTIYF.

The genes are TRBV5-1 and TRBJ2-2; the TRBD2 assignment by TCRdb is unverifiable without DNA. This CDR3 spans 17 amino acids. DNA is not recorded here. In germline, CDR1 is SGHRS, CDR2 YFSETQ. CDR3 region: CASRYTGTSGNTGELFF.

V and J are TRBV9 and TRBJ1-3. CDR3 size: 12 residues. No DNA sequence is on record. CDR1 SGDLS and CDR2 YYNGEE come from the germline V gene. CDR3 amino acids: CASSVAGNTIYF.

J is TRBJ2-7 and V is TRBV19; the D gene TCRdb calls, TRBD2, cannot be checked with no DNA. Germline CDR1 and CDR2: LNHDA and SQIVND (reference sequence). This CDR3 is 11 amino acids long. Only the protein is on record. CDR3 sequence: CASSMEREQYF.

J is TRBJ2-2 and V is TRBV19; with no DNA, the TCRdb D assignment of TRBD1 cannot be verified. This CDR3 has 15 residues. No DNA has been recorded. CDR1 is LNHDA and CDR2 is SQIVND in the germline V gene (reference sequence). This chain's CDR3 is CASRTGGANTGELFF.

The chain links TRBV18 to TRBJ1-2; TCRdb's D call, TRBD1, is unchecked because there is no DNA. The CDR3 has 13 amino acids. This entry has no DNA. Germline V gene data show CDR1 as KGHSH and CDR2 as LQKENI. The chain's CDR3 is CASSPGQSYGYTF.

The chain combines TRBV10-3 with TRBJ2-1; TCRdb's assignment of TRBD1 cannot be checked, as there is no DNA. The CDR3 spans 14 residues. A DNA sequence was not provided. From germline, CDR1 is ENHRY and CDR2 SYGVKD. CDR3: CAIRAGTGFNEQFF.

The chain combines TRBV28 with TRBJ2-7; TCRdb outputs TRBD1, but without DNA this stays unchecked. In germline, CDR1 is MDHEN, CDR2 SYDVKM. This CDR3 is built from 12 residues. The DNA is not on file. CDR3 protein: CASKQGSYEQYF.